Listed here are 9 T cell receptor beta chains from one sample, sequenced in a study of T cells in Graves' hyperthyroidism and ophthalmopathy. The investigators amplified TCR beta CDR3 regions from RNA transcripts. Carried out on the TCR CDR3, a first-round RT-PCR used the HTBI primer set. Via MiXCR, TCRdb re-called the multiplex PCR reads, giving one row per CDR3 protein. The top ten hold approximately 15% of the sample, which has 450,000 to 600,000 distinct CDR3 sequences, 14% seen once. The specimen sequenced was blood. Every receptor here comes from a woman between 40 and 55 years old with Graves' hyperthyroidism.

Comment on this clonotype: This is likely a read error, given that the CDR3 carries no conserved phenylalanine or tryptophan at its end. The genes are TRBV3-1 and TRBJ2-1; D is unclear. V was clipped by 5 bases and J by 0 bases, with 14 bases between them. CDR1 is LGHDT, CDR2 YNNKEL, per germline (reference sequence). CDR3 length: 16 amino acids. As DNA, the CDR3 is TGTGCCAGCAGCTTAGGCCTAGTCGGCTCCTACAATGAGCAGTTCCTC. This translates into CASSLGLVGSYNEQFL.

The V call is TRBV20-1, the J call TRBJ1-1; 12 nucleotides agree with TRBD1. This CDR3 has 14 residues. Germline V gives CDR1 DFQATT, CDR2 SNEGSKA (reference sequence). The V gene end was trimmed by 5 bases and the J gene end by 5 bases; junction bases not matched to a gene: 6. The CDR3: CSAFGTGGATEAFF. As DNA, the CDR3 is TGCAGTGCTTTTGGGACAGGGGGCGCGACTGAAGCTTTCTTT.

The rearrangement uses TRBV5-1 and TRBJ2-2, with D unresolved. Germline assignment: CDR1 SGHRS and CDR2 YFSETQ. The ends were cut back, 3 bases at V and 2 bases at J, with 8 bases in the middle. This CDR3 is built from 14 residues. In nucleotides, the CDR3 is TGCGCCAGCAGCTCCATAACTAACACCGGGGAGCTGTTTTTT. The encoded protein is CASSSITNTGELFF.

This clonotype was picked up many times. J is TRBJ2-5 and V is TRBV20-1; 9 bases agree with TRBD2. V shed 3 bases, J shed 4 bases, and the junction held 6 bases outside the gene matches. Per germline, CDR1 DFQATT and CDR2 SNEGSKA (reference sequence). The CDR3 contains 14 residues. The CDR3 loop is CSASGGSGRETQYF. The CDR3 bases are TGCAGTGCTAGTGGGGGTAGCGGGAGAGAGACCCAGTACTTC.

There are a few counts of this clonotype. The chain has TRBV9 and TRBJ2-7; 7 bases map to TRBD2. The V gene end was trimmed by 0 bases and the J gene end by 3 bases; junction bases not matched to a gene: 6. Germline V gene sequence: CDR1 SGDLS, CDR2 YYNGEE. This CDR3 comprises 15 residues. The CDR3 protein is CASSVGVGGDYEQYF. The CDR3 nucleotides read TGTGCCAGCAGCGTAGGGGTGGGAGGGGACTACGAGCAGTACTTC.

This clonotype was detected a few times. The chain joins TRBV20-1 to TRBJ2-5; 11 bases align to TRBD2. Germline CDR1 and CDR2: DFQATT and SNEGSKA (reference sequence). The J segment lost 5 bases and the V segment lost 3 bases, leaving 5 bases of the junction unmatched. This CDR3 is 14 amino acids long. CDR3 DNA: TGCAGTGCTAGGTCTAGCGGGAGGTTCGAGACCCAGTACTTC. Residues: CSARSSGRFETQYF.

There are a few counts of this clonotype. V is TRBV28 and J is TRBJ2-2, with D perhaps TRBD1 or TRBD2 (5 bases each). V gave up 6 bases and J gave up 0 bases, with 17 bases separating them. This CDR3 has 17 residues. CDR1 and CDR2 from the germline V gene are MDHEN and SYDVKM. CDR3 DNA sequence: TGTGCCAGCAGCAAGGTATATGGGGGATCGAACACCGGGGAGCTGTTTTTT. Protein: CASSKVYGGSNTGELFF.

This clonotype has ten or more counts. The V gene is TRBV3-1, the J gene TRBJ2-7; 7 nucleotides agree with TRBD2. With V trimmed by 2 bases and J by 5 bases, 6 bases remained unmatched. The CDR3 has 14 amino acids. Germline V gene data show CDR1 as LGHDT and CDR2 as YNNKEL (reference sequence). CDR3 coding DNA: TGTGCCAGCAGCCAATGGCGGGAGCCCCACGAGCAGTACTTC. As protein: CASSQWREPHEQYF.

The chain carries TRBV7-9 and TRBJ2-1; D not resolved. Germline CDR1 SEHNR, CDR2 FQNEAQ (reference sequence). This CDR3 is built from 12 residues. Trimming removed 5 bases at V and 15 bases at J, with 17 bases between. Here the CDR3 reads CASSPSTSVGFF. CDR3 DNA: TGTGCCAGCAGCCCTTCGACCTCGGTGGGGTTCTTC. The entire variable domain, with the rest obtained from reference TRBV7-9 and TRBJ2-1, is as follows: DTGVSQNPRHKITKRGQNVTFRCDPISEHNRLYWYRQTLGQGPEFLTYFQNEAQLEKSRLLSDRFSAERPKGSFSTLEIQRTEQGDSAMYLCASSPSTSVGFFGPGTRLTVL.